One sample yielded the 16 T cell receptor beta chains listed below, sequenced in a study of shared clonotypes between healthy human individuals. Produced via immunoSEQ multiplex PCR; TCRdb's table is partial and in-frame only. The repertoire has around 2.1 million clones, approximately 94% of them found once; the top ten carry more than 1.5%. Naivety among CD8 cells was defined by CD45RO negativity and positive CCR7 selection, thereby excluding terminally differentiated effector memory CD45RA+ cells. The sample taken for sequencing was naive CD8+ T cells from PBMCs. The receptors come from a man aged 18-30 years in good health. Some clones in this sample may be carry-over from other donors' samples.

The chain joins TRBV28 to TRBJ2-3; TRBD1 matches 11 bases. The trim removed 6 bases at V and 5 bases at J, leaving 10 bases unmatched. Germline CDR1 and CDR2: MDHEN and SYDVKM. The CDR3 has 16 residues. CDR3 residues: CASRSLGQGELDTQYF. The DNA of the CDR3 is TGTGCCAGCAGATCGCTGGGACAGGGGGAACTAGATACGCAGTATTTT.

As DNA, the CDR3 is TGTGCCAGCAGTGCTTTAGCGGGAGTAGGTAATGAGCAGTTCTTC. Residues: CASSALAGVGNEQFF. The chain has TRBV6-1 and TRBJ2-1, with TRBD2 matching 9 bases. Germline values: CDR1 MNHNS, CDR2 SASEGT. CDR3 size: 15 residues. The junction had 8 bases not matched to a gene; V was cut back by 4 bases and J by 7 bases.

This chain links TRBV4-1 with TRBJ2-7; the match to TRBD2 covers 10 bases. The junction had 7 bases not matched to a gene; V was cut back by 1 base and J by 7 bases. The CDR3 contains 15 residues. Germline CDR1 is MGHRA and CDR2 is YSYEKL. DNA for the CDR3: TGCGCCAGCAGCCAAGTGGCTAGCGGGAGCCCTGAGCAGTACTTC. Translation: CASSQVASGSPEQYF.

The chain combines TRBV7-9 with TRBJ2-3; tentatively, D is TRBD2 (5 bases). Trimming removed 5 bases from V and 0 bases from J, with 21 bases in between. The CDR3 runs 18 residues. From germline, CDR1 is SEHNR and CDR2 FQNEAQ (reference sequence). CDR3 in DNA: TGTGCCAGCAGCCCGACCCCGGAGGCAACCCAGAGCACAGATACGCAGTATTTT. Translation gives CASSPTPEATQSTDTQYF.

The CDR3 loop reads CASRPTGNYGYTF. The CDR3 DNA sequence: TGCGCCAGCAGGCCGACAGGGAACTATGGCTACACCTTC. The rearrangement uses TRBV4-1 and TRBJ1-2; TRBD1 matches 7 bases. V trimming: 6 bases; J trimming: 2 bases; junction bases outside the gene matches: 3. Germline lookup yields CDR1 MGHRA and CDR2 YSYEKL. The CDR3 runs 13 residues.

The chain recombines TRBV6-1 with TRBJ1-3, with 10 bases lining up with TRBD1. V was pared by 4 bases and J by 2 bases, with 8 bases of the junction left unmatched. The CDR3 is 17 amino acids. In germline, CDR1 is MNHNS, CDR2 SASEGT. The CDR3 DNA reads TGTGCCAGCAGTGGATGGGACAGGGGCCGCCCTGGAAACACCATATATTTT. Protein sequence: CASSGWDRGRPGNTIYF.

This clone appeared a single time. Written as DNA, the CDR3 is TGTGCCAGCAGCCAGATGGTAGCGGGAGTTCTTATGGACGAGCAGTACTTC. Protein sequence: CASSQMVAGVLMDEQYF. The rearrangement uses TRBV7-6 and TRBJ2-7, with 9 bases matching TRBD2. Germline-derived CDR1 and CDR2 are SGHVS and FNYEAQ. With V trimmed by 5 bases and J by 5 bases, 16 bases remained unmatched. CDR3 length: 17 residues.

This chain links TRBV29-1 with TRBJ2-7; 9 positions match TRBD2. Germline V lookup: CDR1 SQVTM, CDR2 ANQGSEA. CDR3 length: 14 residues. V was pared by 7 bases and J by 0 bases, with 7 bases of the junction left unmatched. The CDR3 region has the DNA TGCAGCGCAGATAGCGGGAGAGGCTCCTACGAGCAGTACTTC. This translates into CSADSGRGSYEQYF.

CDR3 sequence: CASSLVYGLAGGYGEQFF. As DNA, the CDR3 is TGTGCCAGCAGCTTGGTGTACGGACTAGCGGGAGGCTACGGTGAGCAGTTCTTC. The genes are TRBV5-6 and TRBJ2-1; TRBD2 matches at 14 bases. Losses at the gene ends were 0 bases for V and 9 bases for J; bases not matched to a gene: 11. The CDR3 covers 18 residues. CDR1 is SGHDT, CDR2 YYEEEE, per germline.

This chain uses TRBV9 with TRBJ1-3; 8 bases fit TRBD1. This CDR3 contains 15 residues. Germline loops: CDR1 SGDLS, CDR2 YYNGEE. After removal of 0 bases from V and 8 bases from J, the junction contained 7 bases not matched to a gene. The CDR3 here is CASSVAGGGSDTIYF. The CDR3 nucleotides are TGTGCCAGCAGCGTAGCAGGGGGCGGATCAGACACCATATATTTT.

A single count supports this clone. This chain uses TRBV5-6 with TRBJ2-3, with 13 bases aligning to TRBD2. J lost 2 bases, V lost 4 bases, and 7 bases had no gene match. CDR1 and CDR2 (germline): SGHDT, YYEEEE. The CDR3 is made up of 17 amino acids. The CDR3 bases are TGTGCCAGCAGCCCAACCGGGACTAGCGGGGCCACAGATACGCAGTATTTT. Its protein is CASSPTGTSGATDTQYF.

V and J are TRBV28 and TRBJ2-7, with D unclear. The germline CDR1 and CDR2 sequences are MDHEN and SYDVKM. The V end lost 5 bases, the J end lost 4 bases, and 12 bases lay between the germline ends. The CDR3 covers 13 residues. CDR3 sequence (DNA): TGTGCCAGCAGTCGCCAGGATGTATACGAGCAGTACTTC. Its translation: CASSRQDVYEQYF.

V usage is TRBV5-4 and J usage is TRBJ2-7, with D uncertain. Germline CDR1 SGHNT, CDR2 YYREEE (reference sequence). The CDR3 totals 14 residues. Trimming removed 0 bases at V and 4 bases at J, with 11 bases between. The CDR3 DNA is TGTGCCAGCAGCTTGGACAGTTTCACATACGAGCAGTACTTC. Translating it yields CASSLDSFTYEQYF.

The chain uses TRBV19 and TRBJ2-7; the D gene is possibly TRBD2 (5 bases). The length of the CDR3 is 15 residues. Per germline, CDR1 LNHDA and CDR2 SQIVND (reference sequence). Trimming shortened V by 7 bases and J by 12 bases, and 28 bases separated the two germline ends. The CDR3 region is CASMDSGSFFLPSYF. In nucleotides, the CDR3 is TGTGCCAGTATGGATTCGGGAAGCTTTTTCCTCCCATCGTACTTC.

This chain uses TRBV5-6 with TRBJ1-2, with TRBD1 matching over 8 bases. The CDR3 length is 15 residues. J lost 7 bases, V lost 0 bases, and 8 bases had no gene match. Germline V gene sequence: CDR1 SGHDT, CDR2 YYEEEE. For the CDR3, the DNA is TGTGCCAGCAGCTTGGAGGACAGGGTGGATTCTGGCTACACCTTC. This translates into CASSLEDRVDSGYTF.

The CDR3 here is CASSLASYPEGLGTGELFF. The CDR3 region has the DNA TGTGCCAGCAGCTTAGCCTCCTATCCCGAGGGACTCGGCACCGGGGAGCTGTTTTTT. The chain links TRBV7-2 to TRBJ2-2; D might be TRBD2 (6 bases). Trimming cost V 0 bases and J 4 bases, with 21 bases left between them. Germline-derived CDR1 and CDR2 are SGHTA and FQGNSA. CDR3 length: 19 residues.